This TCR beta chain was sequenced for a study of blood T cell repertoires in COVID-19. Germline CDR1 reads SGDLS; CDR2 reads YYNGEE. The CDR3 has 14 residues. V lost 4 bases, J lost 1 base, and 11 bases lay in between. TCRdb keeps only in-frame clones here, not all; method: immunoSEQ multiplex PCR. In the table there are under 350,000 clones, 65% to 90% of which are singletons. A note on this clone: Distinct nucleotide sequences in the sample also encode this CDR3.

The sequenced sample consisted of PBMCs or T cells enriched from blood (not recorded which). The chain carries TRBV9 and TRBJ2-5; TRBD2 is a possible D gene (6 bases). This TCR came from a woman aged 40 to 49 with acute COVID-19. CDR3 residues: CASSRSGFQETQYF. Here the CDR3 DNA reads TGTGCCAGCAGCCGTAGCGGATTCCAAGAGACCCAGTACTTC.